The 29 T cell receptor beta chains below come from one sample, sequenced in a study of cytomegalovirus exposure and HLA in healthy donors. Both 60 Vbeta primers and 13 Jbeta primers went into the PCR. Sequenced by immunoSEQ multiplex PCR; TCRdb stores in-frame clones only, minus some. The repertoire holds 130,000 or so clones, with roughly 70% as singletons. The sequenced material came from PBMCs. The source of these receptors is a woman between 40 and 50 years old in good health and CMV-seropositive.

The genes are TRBV2 and TRBJ1-2; 7 bases match TRBD1. Germline CDR1 reads SNHLY; CDR2 reads FYNNEI. The ends lost 6 bases at V and 1 base at J; junction bases unmatched: 8. The CDR3 has 15 amino acids. The CDR3 DNA follows: TGTGCCAGCAGCTCTTGGACAGGACGTAACTATGGCTACACCTTC. Residues: CASSSWTGRNYGYTF.

In its sample, this clone was seen once. The chain has TRBV7-2 and TRBJ2-3; perhaps TRBD1 as D (6 bases). Trimming shortened V by 8 bases and J by 1 base, and 16 bases separated the two germline ends. CDR3 size: 15 residues. Per the germline V gene, CDR1 is SGHTA and CDR2 is FQGNSA. The CDR3 bases are TGTGCCAGCCATTCGGGGCGACAGGGCACAGATACGCAGTATTTT. Amino acid sequence: CASHSGRQGTDTQYF.

This chain uses TRBV5-5 with TRBJ1-5; 9 bases are shared with TRBD1. J lost 5 bases, V lost 5 bases, and 8 bases had no gene match. The length of the CDR3 is 15 residues. The germline V gene has CDR1 SGHKS and CDR2 YYEKEE (reference sequence). The DNA for the CDR3 is TGTGCCAGCAGTTCCGGGACAGGGAAGGATCAGCCCCAGCATTTT. Amino acid sequence: CASSSGTGKDQPQHF.

A few counts support this clone. The chain combines TRBV5-4 with TRBJ2-5, with 11 nucleotides matching TRBD2. This CDR3 contains 16 residues. Losses at the gene ends were 4 bases for V and 4 bases for J; bases not matched to a gene: 9. Germline V gene data show CDR1 as SGHNT and CDR2 as YYREEE (reference sequence). CDR3 amino acids: CASSPLAGVTGETQYF. The CDR3 nucleotides read TGTGCCAGCAGCCCACTAGCGGGGGTAACGGGAGAGACCCAGTACTTC.

The chain employs TRBV30 and TRBJ1-4, with D maybe TRBD1 (6 bases). CDR1 is GTSNPN and CDR2 is SVGIG in the germline V gene (reference sequence). The V and J ends lost 2 bases and 1 base respectively, with 8 bases between them. CDR3 length: 14 amino acids. The CDR3 region is CAWSPTGTNEKLFF. The DNA for the CDR3 is TGTGCCTGGAGTCCGACAGGAACTAATGAAAAACTGTTTTTT.

This clone came up a few times. The chain uses TRBV29-1 and TRBJ1-1, with TRBD1 matching 9 bases. The CDR3 loop spans 13 amino acids. From germline, CDR1 is SQVTM and CDR2 ANQGSEA. J was trimmed by 10 bases and V by 6 bases; bases with no gene match: 12. CDR3 sequence (DNA): TGCAGCGTCGGATTCACAGGGGGCGCGGCAGCTTTCTTT. It encodes CSVGFTGGAAAFF. Based on the CDR3 plus reference TRBV29-1 and TRBJ1-1, the full variable domain is SAVISQKPSRDICQRGTSLTIQCQVDSQVTMMFWYRQQPGQSLTLIATANQGSEATYESGFVIDKFPISRPNLTFSTLTVSNMSPEDSSIYLCSVGFTGGAAAFFGQGTRLTVV.

V usage is TRBV5-4 and J usage is TRBJ1-3; 8 bases line up with TRBD1. This CDR3 contains 14 residues. CDR1 and CDR2 (germline): SGHNT, YYREEE (reference sequence). Trimming cost V 4 bases and J 4 bases; bases outside gene matches: 4. The CDR3 sequence is CASSQDRAGNTIYF. The CDR3 coding sequence is TGTGCCAGCAGCCAGGACAGGGCCGGAAACACCATATATTTT.

The CDR3 region is CASSHELVEGGLNTEAFF. In DNA form, the CDR3 reads TGTGCCAGCAGCCATGAGTTAGTTGAAGGGGGATTGAACACTGAAGCTTTCTTT. This sequence joins TRBV5-6 and TRBJ1-1; D might be TRBD1 (6 bases). V lost 4 bases to trimming and J lost 0 bases, with 22 bases between them. Germline V gives CDR1 SGHDT, CDR2 YYEEEE. The CDR3 runs 18 residues.

The CDR3 nucleotides are TGTGCCAGCAGCCAAGTGTCTAACTCTGGAAACACCATATATTTT. This sequence encodes CASSQVSNSGNTIYF. The chain carries TRBV14 and TRBJ1-3; D gene unclear. CDR1 and CDR2 from the germline V gene are SGHDN and FVKESK. The germline V and J ends were trimmed by 1 base and 0 bases, with 7 bases remaining between them. The CDR3 totals 15 residues.

The chain joins TRBV4-3 to TRBJ1-2; TRBD1 is a possible D gene (5 bases). Germline V lookup: CDR1 LGHNA, CDR2 YSLEER. This CDR3 contains 13 residues. The V and J ends lost 1 base and 7 bases respectively, with 10 bases between them. CDR3 sequence: CASSQVSGPGYTF. In nucleotides, the CDR3 is TGCGCCAGCAGCCAAGTCTCAGGGCCTGGCTACACCTTC.

This clone was detected only once. The chain recombines TRBV15 with TRBJ1-1; the D gene is possibly TRBD1 (5 bases). The germline V gene encodes CDR1 LNHNV and CDR2 YYDKDF (reference sequence). Trimming took off 9 bases at V and 5 bases at J, with 13 bases between the two ends. The CDR3 loop spans 12 amino acids. CDR3: CATGKGWTEAFF. Here the CDR3 DNA reads TGTGCCACGGGAAAGGGGTGGACTGAAGCTTTCTTT.

The J gene is TRBJ1-2, the V gene TRBV27; D not resolved. The germline V gene encodes CDR1 MNHEY and CDR2 SMNVEV (reference sequence). This CDR3 is built from 14 residues. V was cut by 6 bases and J by 1 base, with 12 bases left in between. The CDR3 coding sequence is TGTGCCAGCAGAATTAGTTTTAGTAACTATGGCTACACCTTC. This encodes CASRISFSNYGYTF.

This chain connects TRBV28 to TRBJ1-2; TRBD1 might be the D (6 bases). Trimming removed 5 bases at V and 7 bases at J, with 17 bases between. The CDR3 is 14 residues long. Germline V gives CDR1 MDHEN, CDR2 SYDVKM. CDR3 nucleotides: TGTGCCAGCAGTCATCGCGGGGGCGCGGGTGGCTACACCTTC. This translates into CASSHRGGAGGYTF.

The chain carries TRBV7-2 and TRBJ2-5; TRBD1 matches at 7 bases. The CDR3 is 16 amino acids. The germline gives CDR1 SGHTA, CDR2 FQGNSA. The ends lost 1 base at V and 2 bases at J; junction bases unmatched: 7. The CDR3: CASSLGQGRLQETQYF. The CDR3 nucleotides are TGTGCCAGCAGCTTAGGACAGGGTCGCCTTCAAGAGACCCAGTACTTC.

This rearrangement joins TRBV6-1 to TRBJ2-2, with TRBD1 as a possible D gene (6 bases). With 4 bases removed from V and 3 bases from J, the gap between germline ends came to 6 bases. The CDR3 length is 13 residues. Per the germline V gene, CDR1 is MNHNS and CDR2 is SASEGT. The CDR3 sequence: CASSGTDTGELFF. Written as DNA, the CDR3 is TGTGCCAGCAGTGGGACAGACACCGGGGAGCTGTTTTTT.

The chain links TRBV5-8 to TRBJ2-6; 7 bases line up with TRBD1. CDR1 and CDR2 (germline): SGHTS, YDEGEE. This CDR3 is 15 amino acids long. After removal of 5 bases from V and 4 bases from J, the junction contained 6 bases not matched to a gene. CDR3 protein: CASRLTGKGANVLTF. The DNA for the CDR3 is TGTGCCAGCAGGTTGACAGGGAAAGGGGCCAACGTCCTGACTTTC.

The chain employs TRBV5-1 and TRBJ1-1, with 8 nucleotides matching TRBD1. CDR1 and CDR2 (germline): SGHRS, YFSETQ. The CDR3 loop spans 16 amino acids. J lost 7 bases, V lost 3 bases, and 14 bases had no gene match. CDR3: CASSSVQGVYPNEAFF. The CDR3 bases are TGCGCCAGCAGCTCTGTACAGGGGGTTTACCCTAATGAAGCTTTCTTT.

This clone was seen only once. This chain uses TRBV7-2 with TRBJ1-6, with TRBD1 as a possible D gene (5 bases). Trimming pared 2 bases from V and 3 bases from J, leaving 11 bases between. The CDR3 consists of 16 residues. Germline V gene sequence: CDR1 SGHTA, CDR2 FQGNSA. This chain's CDR3 is CASSLNPGNYNSPLHF. The CDR3 nucleotides are TGTGCCAGCAGCTTAAACCCAGGGAACTATAATTCACCCCTCCACTTT.

The chain combines TRBV9 with TRBJ1-4; TRBD1 matches at 7 bases. This CDR3 contains 15 residues. Germline trimming cut 3 bases from V and 4 bases from J; bases unmatched to any gene: 6. Germline lookup yields CDR1 SGDLS and CDR2 YYNGEE. For the CDR3, the DNA is TGTGCCAGCAGCGGAACCGGGACAGTTAATGAAAAACTGTTTTTT. Translated: CASSGTGTVNEKLFF.

This rearrangement joins TRBV30 to TRBJ1-2; no clear D gene. Germline lookup yields CDR1 GTSNPN and CDR2 SVGIG (reference sequence). The CDR3 is 13 residues long. Trimming pared 0 bases from V and 8 bases from J, leaving 13 bases between. The CDR3 here is CAWSVGRLWGYTF. DNA for the CDR3: TGTGCCTGGAGTGTAGGCAGGCTCTGGGGCTACACCTTC.

The chain carries TRBV7-2 and TRBJ2-2; TRBD1 aligns across 10 bases. The CDR3 loop spans 16 amino acids. Germline V lookup: CDR1 SGHTA, CDR2 FQGNSA. V gave up 6 bases and J gave up 4 bases; unmatched junction bases: 8. In nucleotides, the CDR3 is TGTGCCAGCAGATACCGGGACAGGGGTACCACCGGGGAGCTGTTTTTT. Its translation: CASRYRDRGTTGELFF. Complete variable domain (other parts from reference TRBV7-2 and TRBJ2-2): GAGVSQSPSNKVTEKGKDVELRCDPISGHTALYWYRQSLGQGLEFLIYFQGNSAPDKSGLPSDRFSAERTGGSVSTLTIQRTQQEDSAVYLCASRYRDRGTTGELFFGEGSRLTVL.

V gene TRBV28 combines with J gene TRBJ2-4; D unresolved. The CDR3 is 13 amino acids. Germline CDR1 MDHEN, CDR2 SYDVKM. Between the trimmed V and J ends, which lost 3 bases and 8 bases, there was a span of 11 bases. The CDR3 loop is CASSFLDTYIQYF. CDR3 sequence (DNA): TGTGCCAGCAGTTTTTTAGACACGTACATTCAGTACTTC.

J is TRBJ1-2 and V is TRBV28, with 7 bases matching TRBD1. V lost 6 bases to trimming and J lost 12 bases; unmatched junction nucleotides: 10. The V gene's germline CDR1 is MDHEN and CDR2 SYDVKM. The CDR3 covers 12 residues. DNA of the CDR3: TGTGCCAGCAGCGCAAACAGGGGCCTGAACACCTTC. Its translation is CASSANRGLNTF.

This clone was found once. The V gene is TRBV13, the J gene TRBJ2-2; 10 nucleotides agree with TRBD1. V was clipped by 5 bases and J by 3 bases; unmatched bases: 6. This CDR3 comprises 16 residues. CDR1 is PRHDT, CDR2 FYEKMQ, per germline (reference sequence). CDR3 sequence (DNA): TGTGCCAGCAGCCCTCCGGGACAGGGGTACACCGGGGAGCTGTTTTTT. It codes for CASSPPGQGYTGELFF. The full variable domain, in which reference TRBV13 and TRBJ2-2 provide the parts outside the CDR3, is AAGVIQSPRHLIKEKRETATLKCYPIPRHDTVYWYQQGPGQDPQFLISFYEKMQSDKGSIPDRFSAQQFSDYHSELNMSSLELGDSALYFCASSPPGQGYTGELFFGEGSRLTVL.

This clone was picked up one time. The J gene is TRBJ1-1, the V gene TRBV19; 9 positions match TRBD1. The germline gives CDR1 LNHDA, CDR2 SQIVND (reference sequence). V shed 10 bases, J shed 4 bases, and the junction held 16 bases outside the gene matches. The CDR3 runs 16 residues. CDR3: CATSPRPQGASTEAFF. DNA of the CDR3: TGTGCCACAAGCCCCCGTCCACAGGGGGCGTCCACTGAAGCTTTCTTT.

The V call is TRBV7-2, the J call TRBJ1-1, with 7 bases that match TRBD1. CDR3 length: 14 residues. The V segment lost 1 base and the J segment 7 bases; nucleotides outside the gene matches: 6. The germline V gene has CDR1 SGHTA and CDR2 FQGNSA. The CDR3 nucleotides read TGTGCCAGCAGCTTAGGAGGGGGCGCCGGTGAAGCTTTCTTT. Protein product: CASSLGGGAGEAFF.

The chain recombines TRBV27 with TRBJ2-2; tentatively, D is TRBD2 (6 bases). Germline V gives CDR1 MNHEY, CDR2 SMNVEV (reference sequence). V was clipped by 5 bases and J by 4 bases, with 14 bases between them. The CDR3 loop spans 15 amino acids. CDR3 in amino acids: CASSGTPGVTGELFF. CDR3 nucleotides: TGTGCCAGCAGTGGGACTCCCGGGGTCACCGGGGAGCTGTTTTTT.

The V and J genes are TRBV18 and TRBJ2-5; a possible D gene is TRBD1 (6 bases). The last part of the DNA fits TRBJ2-7 better; the J call may be wrong. The CDR3 consists of 15 residues. CDR1 and CDR2 from the germline V gene are KGHSH and LQKENI. The CDR3 spells CASSPKDREVYEQYF. The CDR3 nucleotides are TGTGCCAGCTCACCAAAGGACAGAGAAGTCTACGAGCAGTACTTC.

The chain employs TRBV2 and TRBJ1-1; the match to TRBD1 covers 8 bases. This CDR3 contains 18 residues. The J segment lost 5 bases and the V segment lost 5 bases, leaving 19 bases of the junction unmatched. The germline V gene has CDR1 SNHLY and CDR2 FYNNEI. CDR3: CASSRAPTGGYLGTEAFF. CDR3 DNA: TGTGCCAGCAGTCGTGCCCCCACAGGGGGGTATTTGGGGACTGAAGCTTTCTTT. Together with reference TRBV2 and TRBJ1-1, the CDR3 gives the full variable domain: EPEVTQTPSHQVTQMGQEVILRCVPISNHLYFYWYRQILGQKVEFLVSFYNNEISEKSEIFDDQFSVERPDGSNFTLKIRSTKLEDSAMYFCASSRAPTGGYLGTEAFFGQGTRLTVV.